A selection of T cell receptor beta chains follows, all from one sample in a study of blood T cell repertoires in COVID-19. Data came from immunoSEQ multiplex PCR; TCRdb stores just in-frame clones and leaves some out. This table has under 200,000 clones, 75% to 85% appearing once. The sequenced sample was peripheral blood. The receptors derive from a woman aged 55-69 years with COVID-19, enrolled during active disease. Each CDR3 is given with its conserved first and last residue. A D gene is named only where the DNA matches it firmly. Only some rows state a clone size, as once, few, many or a class for expanded clones.

CDR3 length,D gene,V gene,clone size,J gene,CDR3 protein,CDR3 DNA
17,TRBD2,TRBV27,few,TRBJ2-7,CASSLSYMSGTAYEQYF,TGTGCCAGCAGTTTATCGTATATGAGCGGGACCGCCTACGAGCAGTACTTC
16,TRBD2,TRBV18,-,TRBJ2-1,CASYPGLAGAENEQFF,TGTGCCAGCTACCCGGGACTAGCGGGAGCAGAGAATGAGCAGTTCTTC
16,-,TRBV9,-,TRBJ2-2,CASSVVTPRNTGELFF,TGTGCCAGCAGCGTAGTTACTCCGAGGAACACCGGGGAGCTGTTTTTT
14,-,TRBV27,-,TRBJ2-7,CASSFIGSSYEQYF,TGTGCCAGCAGTTTCATCGGGAGCTCCTACGAGCAGTACTTC
18,-,TRBV15,few,TRBJ2-7,CATSREGGGSQVTYEQYF,TGTGCCACCAGCAGAGAAGGAGGGGGCAGCCAAGTCACCTACGAGCAGTACTTC
14,-,TRBV5-1,-,TRBJ1-3,CASRPQGSGNTIYF,TGCGCCAGCAGACCTCAGGGTTCTGGAAACACCATATATTTT
13,-,TRBV12-3/TRBV12-4,-,TRBJ1-4,CASGVRGWEKLFF,TGTGCCAGCGGGGTGCGGGGTTGGGAAAAACTGTTTTTT
12,-,TRBV29-1,-,TRBJ2-7,CSVEGATYEQYF,TGCAGCGTTGAAGGGGCAACCTACGAGCAGTACTTC
15,-,TRBV6-5,-,TRBJ2-1,CASSYSTTGANEQFF,TGTGCCAGCAGTTACTCCACCACGGGAGCCAATGAGCAGTTCTTC
16,TRBD2,TRBV7-9,-,TRBJ2-3,CASSLWTSGFTDTQYF,TGTGCCAGCAGCTTGTGGACTAGCGGATTCACAGATACGCAGTATTTT
18,-,TRBV21-1,-,TRBJ1-6,CASSKERTVQNYNSPLHF,TGTGCCAGCAGCAAAGAAAGAACAGTTCAAAACTATAATTCACCCCTCCACTTT
15,TRBD1,TRBV7-9,few,TRBJ1-1,CASSPLRDRNTEAFF,TGTGCCAGCAGTCCACTTCGGGACAGGAACACTGAAGCTTTCTTT
14,TRBD2,TRBV6-6,-,TRBJ2-7,CASSYRLAEGEQYF,TGTGCCAGCAGTTACCGACTAGCTGAGGGGGAGCAGTACTTC
17,-,TRBV13,-,TRBJ2-7,CASSLGSVSGFLYEQYF,TGTGCCAGCAGCTTAGGCTCCGTATCGGGGTTTCTCTACGAGCAGTACTTC
16,-,TRBV19,-,TRBJ2-2,CASSIGRRVRSGELFF,TGTGCCAGTAGTATAGGGCGCAGGGTGAGGTCCGGGGAGCTGTTTTTT
17,TRBD2,TRBV28,-,TRBJ2-3,CASRKTSGGLSTDTQYF,TGTGCCAGCAGGAAAACTAGCGGGGGACTCAGCACAGATACGCAGTATTTT
14,TRBD1,TRBV10-3,-,TRBJ1-5,CAISGQGADQPQHF,TGTGCCATCAGTGGACAGGGAGCGGATCAGCCCCAGCATTTT
14,TRBD2,TRBV7-9,-,TRBJ2-1,CASSLGLADNEQFF,TGTGCCAGCAGCTTAGGACTAGCCGACAATGAGCAGTTCTTC
15,TRBD1,TRBV18,-,TRBJ2-7,CASSPFGQGEGEQYF,TGTGCCAGCTCACCCTTCGGACAGGGCGAAGGCGAGCAGTACTTC
13,-,TRBV12-3/TRBV12-4,few,TRBJ1-2,CASSLRTVNGYTF,TGTGCCAGCAGTTTGAGGACAGTTAATGGCTACACCTTC
14,-,TRBV2,-,TRBJ1-4,CASRSGGSNEKLFF,TGTGCCAGCAGGTCGGGAGGGTCTAATGAAAAACTGTTTTTT
16,-,TRBV7-8,-,TRBJ2-1,CASSLTGVTSYNEQFF,TGTGCCAGCAGCTTAACGGGGGTTACCTCCTACAATGAGCAGTTCTTC
16,TRBD2,TRBV4-3,few,TRBJ2-3,CASSPTGTSGSDTQYF,TGCGCCAGCAGCCCGACCGGGACTAGCGGTTCAGATACGCAGTATTTT
14,-,TRBV6-5,once,TRBJ2-5,CASRSGGRQETQYF,TGTGCCAGCAGAAGTGGAGGGAGACAAGAGACCCAGTACTTC
16,TRBD2,TRBV9,-,TRBJ2-2,CASSVAGGTRTGELFF,TGTGCCAGCAGCGTTGCCGGGGGGACGCGCACCGGGGAGCTGTTTTTT
16,-,TRBV5-1,once,TRBJ2-6,CASSLELGSGANVLTF,TGCGCCAGCAGCTTGGAACTCGGCTCTGGGGCCAACGTCCTGACTTTC
14,-,TRBV7-2,few,TRBJ2-7,CASSLDSYSYEQYF,TGTGCCAGCAGCTTAGACTCCTACTCCTACGAGCAGTACTTC
15,TRBD1,TRBV5-1,-,TRBJ2-5,CASSIQQGHQETQYF,TGCGCCAGCAGCATCCAACAGGGGCACCAAGAGACCCAGTACTTC
14,TRBD2,TRBV5-4,-,TRBJ2-7,CASSLDAGDYEQYF,TGTGCCAGCAGCTTGGACGCGGGAGATTACGAGCAGTACTTC
14,-,TRBV3-1/TRBV3-2,-,TRBJ1-1,CASSHSQGGTEAFF,TGTGCCAGCAGCCACTCGCAGGGCGGAACTGAAGCTTTCTTT
13,-,TRBV18,-,TRBJ2-1,CASSATVHNEQFF,TGTGCCAGCTCAGCGACTGTTCACAATGAGCAGTTCTTC
15,-,TRBV19,-,TRBJ1-4,CASSKTGGGHEKLFF,TGTGCCAGTAGTAAAACAGGCGGTGGCCATGAAAAACTGTTTTTT
13,TRBD2,TRBV28,-,TRBJ2-7,CASYGGGSYEQYF,TGTGCCAGCTATGGGGGGGGCTCCTACGAGCAGTACTTC
12,-,TRBV12-3/TRBV12-4,-,TRBJ2-7,CASSKTDREQYF,TGTGCCAGCAGTAAAACAGACAGAGAGCAGTACTTC
16,-,TRBV3-1/TRBV3-2,-,TRBJ2-2,CASSQERGTNTGELFF,TGTGCCAGCAGCCAAGAGCGGGGTACGAACACCGGGGAGCTGTTTTTT
18,TRBD1,TRBV5-1,-,TRBJ2-7,CASSSRPPTGQGLYEQYF,TGCGCCAGCAGCTCCCGCCCCCCCACGGGACAGGGCTTATACGAGCAGTACTTC
12,TRBD2,TRBV28,few,TRBJ2-5,CASTMGGNAQYF,TGTGCCAGCACCATGGGGGGGAACGCCCAGTACTTC
17,TRBD2,TRBV3-1/TRBV3-2,few,TRBJ2-1,CASSQDRTSGLYGEQFF,TGTGCCAGCAGCCAAGATCGCACTAGCGGGCTATACGGTGAGCAGTTCTTC
16,-,TRBV6-2/TRBV6-3,-,TRBJ1-6,CASSYSGGWKNSPLHF,TGTGCCAGCAGTTACTCGGGCGGGTGGAAGAATTCACCCCTCCACTTT
13,-,TRBV6-5,-,TRBJ1-2,CASRPTGNYGYTF,TGTGCCAGCAGACCCACAGGGAACTATGGCTACACCTTC
14,TRBD1,TRBV6-5,-,TRBJ1-5,CASSLEGARQPQHF,TGTGCCAGCTCTTTGGAGGGGGCGAGGCAGCCCCAGCATTTT
14,TRBD1,TRBV3-1/TRBV3-2,few,TRBJ1-5,CASSLTGVNQPQHF,TGTGCCAGCAGCCTAACAGGGGTCAATCAGCCCCAGCATTTT
14,-,TRBV10-3,-,TRBJ1-2,CAISSGFTDYGYTF,TGTGCCATCAGTTCAGGGTTTACGGACTATGGCTACACCTTC
12,TRBD1,TRBV12-3/TRBV12-4,-,TRBJ1-5,CASGTGDQPQHF,TGTGCCAGCGGGACAGGGGACCAGCCCCAGCATTTT
14,TRBD1,TRBV5-1,once,TRBJ2-3,CASTKTGGTDTQYF,TGCGCCAGCACCAAGACAGGGGGCACAGATACGCAGTATTTT
15,-,TRBV25-1,-,TRBJ1-1,CASGDATGMNTEAFF,TGTGCCAGCGGTGATGCGACAGGCATGAACACTGAAGCTTTCTTT
15,TRBD2,TRBV28,-,TRBJ2-7,CASSLSGTTSYEQYF,TGTGCCAGCAGTTTATCTGGGACTACCTCCTACGAGCAGTACTTC
13,-,TRBV19,-,TRBJ1-3,CASRQSSGNTIYF,TGTGCCAGTAGACAGAGCTCTGGAAACACCATATATTTT
13,-,TRBV20-1,-,TRBJ1-4,CSASQVPNEKLFF,TGCAGTGCTAGTCAGGTGCCTAATGAAAAACTGTTTTTT
15,-,TRBV9,-,TRBJ1-4,CASSVVGPGMEKLFF,TGTGCCAGCAGCGTAGTGGGCCCGGGGATGGAAAAACTGTTTTTT
17,TRBD2,TRBV11-2,-,TRBJ2-5,CASSFTSGTSGRETQYF,TGTGCCAGCAGCTTCACTTCCGGGACTAGCGGGAGAGAGACCCAGTACTTC